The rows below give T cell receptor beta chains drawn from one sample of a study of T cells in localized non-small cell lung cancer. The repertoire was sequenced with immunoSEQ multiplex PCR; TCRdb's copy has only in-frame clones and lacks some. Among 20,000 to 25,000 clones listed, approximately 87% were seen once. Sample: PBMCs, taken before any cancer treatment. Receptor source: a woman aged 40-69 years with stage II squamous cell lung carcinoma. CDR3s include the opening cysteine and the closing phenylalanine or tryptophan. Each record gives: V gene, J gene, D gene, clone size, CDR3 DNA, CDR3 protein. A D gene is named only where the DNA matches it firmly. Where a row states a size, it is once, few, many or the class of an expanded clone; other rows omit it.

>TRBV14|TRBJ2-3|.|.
TGTGCCAGCAGCCGTCGATGGCCAAGCACAGATACGCAGTATTTT
CASSRRWPSTDTQYF
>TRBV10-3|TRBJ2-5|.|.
TGTGCCATCAGTGAGTCGTCCGAGGAGACCCAGTACTTC
CAISESSEETQYF
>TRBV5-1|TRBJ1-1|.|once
TGCGCCACCAAGCCGCGGGCAGGTGAGAACACTGAAGCTTTCTTT
CATKPRAGENTEAFF
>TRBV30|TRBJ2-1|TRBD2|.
TGTGCCTGGAGTTTGACTAGCGGGAGTTATGAGCAGTTCTTC
CAWSLTSGSYEQFF
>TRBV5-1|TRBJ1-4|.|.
TGCGCCAGCCGGGCAGGGGAGGAAAAACTGTTTTTT
CASRAGEEKLFF
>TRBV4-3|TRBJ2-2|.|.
TGCGCCAGCAGCCAAGAGAGCACCGGGGAGCTGTTTTTT
CASSQESTGELFF
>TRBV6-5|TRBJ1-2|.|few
TGTGCCAGCAGTTACTCGGGTGTCGCTAACTATGGCTACACCTTC
CASSYSGVANYGYTF
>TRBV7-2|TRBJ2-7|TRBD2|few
TGTGCCAGCAGCTTAGGGACTAGCGGCTCCTACGAGCAGTACTTC
CASSLGTSGSYEQYF
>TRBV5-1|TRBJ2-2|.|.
TGCTTCACAGCAGGGTCAGTTCCCCCCCAGCCAGACCTGACCGCGAACACCGGGGAGCTGTTTTTT
CFTAGSVPPQPDLTANTGELFF
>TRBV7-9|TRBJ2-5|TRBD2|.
TGTGCCAGCAGCTTACTAGCGGGAGCCCTAGCGACCCAGTACTTC
CASSLLAGALATQYF
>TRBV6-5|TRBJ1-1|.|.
TGTGCCAGCAGTTACTCGAGGCAGGGGTACACTGAAGCTTTCTTT
CASSYSRQGYTEAFF
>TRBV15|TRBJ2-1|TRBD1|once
TGTGCCACCAGCGGTCGCGGACAGGACCGCCCTCGCAACCAATACAATGAGCAGTTCTTC
CATSGRGQDRPRNQYNEQFF
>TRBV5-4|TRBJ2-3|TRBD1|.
TGTGCCAGCAGCTTGGAGGGGGCGGTCACAGATACGCAGTATTTT
CASSLEGAVTDTQYF
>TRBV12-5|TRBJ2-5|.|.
TGTGCTAGTGGTTCCCGGCCATTACAAGAGACCCAGTACTTC
CASGSRPLQETQYF
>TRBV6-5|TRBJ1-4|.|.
TGTGCCAGCAGTTACAGGGCAGGAGCTAATGAAAAACTGTTTTTT
CASSYRAGANEKLFF
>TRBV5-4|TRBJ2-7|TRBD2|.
TGTGCCAGCAGCCCCGGACTAGCGGCAAATACCTACGAGCAGTACTTC
CASSPGLAANTYEQYF
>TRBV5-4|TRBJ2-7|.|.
TGTGCCAGCAGCTGGGCAGGGCGCGAGCAGTACTTC
CASSWAGREQYF
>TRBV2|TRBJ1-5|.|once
TGTGCCAGCAGTGGCGGGGGGGGTTCGGGCAATCAGCCCCAGCATTTT
CASSGGGGSGNQPQHF
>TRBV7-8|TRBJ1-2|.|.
TGTGCCAGCAGCACCCGAAAGACCTATGGCTACACCTTC
CASSTRKTYGYTF
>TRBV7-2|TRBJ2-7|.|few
TGTGCCAGCAGCTTAGCGGGAGGCTTGAGCTCCTACGAGCAGTACTTC
CASSLAGGLSSYEQYF
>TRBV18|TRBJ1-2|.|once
TGTGCCAGCTCACCAGGCAGTTCTAACTATGGCTACACCTTC
CASSPGSSNYGYTF
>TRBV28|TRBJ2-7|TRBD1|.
TGTGCCACTAAATCCCCGACAGGGTTCGACGAGCAGTACTTC
CATKSPTGFDEQYF
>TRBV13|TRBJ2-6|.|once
TGTGCCAGCAGCTTGGGGGTAGCCGCAAGGAGTGGGGCCAACGTCCTGACTTTC
CASSLGVAARSGANVLTF
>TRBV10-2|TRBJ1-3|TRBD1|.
TGCGCCAGCAGTATAGGGGGCGGGAAATCTGGAAACACCATATATTTT
CASSIGGGKSGNTIYF
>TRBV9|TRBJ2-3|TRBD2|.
TGTGCCAGCAGCCCATCTAGCGGGGAGGGGGCGATAAATACGCAGTATTTT
CASSPSSGEGAINTQYF
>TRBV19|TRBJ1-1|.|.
TGTGCCAGTAGTATAGGGTCGACAGCAAACACTGAAGCTTTCTTT
CASSIGSTANTEAFF
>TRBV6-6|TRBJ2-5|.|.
TGTGCCAGCAGCTCAAGTGGAGGGGCCCAGTACTTC
CASSSSGGAQYF
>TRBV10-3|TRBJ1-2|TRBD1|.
TGTGCCATCAGTGATATGGGACAGGGGTTGAACTATGGCTACACCTTC
CAISDMGQGLNYGYTF
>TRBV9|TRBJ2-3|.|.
TGTGCCAGCAGCGTAGGACTAGCTAGGGGACAAGAGGCGCAGTATTTT
CASSVGLARGQEAQYF
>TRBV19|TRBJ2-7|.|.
TGTGCCAGTAGCCGAGGGGGGACGCACTCCTACGAGCAGTACTTC
CASSRGGTHSYEQYF
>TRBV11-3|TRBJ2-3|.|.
TGTGCCAGCAGCTTAGCCCGTATAGCAGATACGCAGTATTTT
CASSLARIADTQYF
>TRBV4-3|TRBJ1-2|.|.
TGCGCCAGCAGCCAAGCCCCGGAGGCGGCCGGGTATGGCTACACCTTC
CASSQAPEAAGYGYTF
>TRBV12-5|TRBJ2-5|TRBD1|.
TGTGCTAGTGCCACTGGACAGGGGGCGTGGGAGACCCAGTACTTC
CASATGQGAWETQYF
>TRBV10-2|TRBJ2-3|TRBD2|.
TGCGCCAGCAATAGAGCGGGAGGGCCGACAGATACGCAGTATTTT
CASNRAGGPTDTQYF
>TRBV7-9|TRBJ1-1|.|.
TGTGCCAGCAAATCGGAAGGGTACGACGCTGAAGCTTTCTTT
CASKSEGYDAEAFF
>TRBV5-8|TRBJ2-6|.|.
TGTGCCAGCAGCTTAGGGGATGCCGGGGCCAACGTCCTGACTTTC
CASSLGDAGANVLTF
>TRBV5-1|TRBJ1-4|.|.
TGCGCCAGCAGCTTGGGGGCTCCTCCAAATGAAAAACTGTTTTTT
CASSLGAPPNEKLFF
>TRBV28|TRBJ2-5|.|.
TGTGCCAGCAGTCCTACAGTCCAAGAGACCCAGTACTTC
CASSPTVQETQYF
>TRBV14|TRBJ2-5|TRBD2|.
TGTGCCAGCAGCCCCACCCTAGCGGGAGAGACCCAGTACTTC
CASSPTLAGETQYF
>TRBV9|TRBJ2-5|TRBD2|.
TGTGCCAGCAGCCCGGCGGCGGGAGGGGAGACCCAGTACTTC
CASSPAAGGETQYF
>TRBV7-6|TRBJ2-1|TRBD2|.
TGTGCCAGCAGCGTTCGGGCGGGAGAGGAGCAGTTCTTC
CASSVRAGEEQFF
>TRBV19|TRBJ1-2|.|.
TGTGCCAGTAGTATAGGGGAGGGTATCGGCTACACCTTC
CASSIGEGIGYTF
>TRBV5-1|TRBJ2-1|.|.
TGCGCCAGCAGCTTGGCCAACCCGACGGGGAATGAGCAGTTCTTC
CASSLANPTGNEQFF
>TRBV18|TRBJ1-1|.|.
TGTGCCAGCTCACCACCACGGAACACTGAAGCTTTCTTT
CASSPPRNTEAFF
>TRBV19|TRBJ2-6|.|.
TGTGCCAGTAGTATAGGTGGGGCCAACGTCCTGACTTTC
CASSIGGANVLTF
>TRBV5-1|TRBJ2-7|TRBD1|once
TGCGCCAGCAGCTTACAGGGGGCAGTCTACGAGCAGTACTTC
CASSLQGAVYEQYF
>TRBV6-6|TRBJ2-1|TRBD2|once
TGTGCCAGCAGTTGGGGACTAGTTGGGAATGAGCAGTTCTTC
CASSWGLVGNEQFF
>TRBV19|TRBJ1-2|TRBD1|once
TGTGCCAGTAGGGACAGGGGCTATGGCTACACCTTC
CASRDRGYGYTF
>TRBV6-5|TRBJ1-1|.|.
TGTGCCAGCAGTTGGTTCGCGAACACTGAAGCTTTCTTT
CASSWFANTEAFF
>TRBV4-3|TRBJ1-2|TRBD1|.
TGCGCCAGCAGCCCCTCGACAGGGATCGTAGCCGGCTACACCTTC
CASSPSTGIVAGYTF
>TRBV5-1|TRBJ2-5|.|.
TGCGCCAGCAGTCTCCTCGGCCCAAGGGGGGAGACCCAGTACTTC
CASSLLGPRGETQYF
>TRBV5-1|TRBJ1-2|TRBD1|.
TGCGCCAGCAGCTGGGACAGTGCAAGGGGGTATGGCTACACCTTC
CASSWDSARGYGYTF
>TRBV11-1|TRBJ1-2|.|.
TGTGCCAGCAGCCGGGCCGGGGGTGGCTACACCTTC
CASSRAGGGYTF
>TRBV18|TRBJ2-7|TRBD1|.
TGTGCCAGCTCACCCACAGGGGCCCTCTACGAGCAGTACTTC
CASSPTGALYEQYF
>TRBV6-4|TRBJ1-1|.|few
TGTGCCAGCAGTGACAGTTCAAGGGGCACTGAAGCTTTCTTT
CASSDSSRGTEAFF
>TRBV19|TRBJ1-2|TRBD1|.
TGTGCCAGTACCACACAGGGGGCGGAAGGCTACACCTTC
CASTTQGAEGYTF
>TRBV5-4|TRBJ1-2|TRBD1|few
TGTGCCAGCAGACCCCCGGACAGGCCCGCGGAAGGCTACACCTTC
CASRPPDRPAEGYTF